The 8 T cell receptor beta chains below were found in one sample sequenced in a study of T-cell reconstitution after alpha-beta-depleted transplantation in children. Unique molecular identifiers were built into the TCRbeta library. TCRdb re-analysed the PCR reads in MiXCR, keeping a single row per CDR3 protein. The sample holds about 500,000 distinct CDR3 sequences, approximately 10% seen once. Here the sequenced sample was PBMCs, mostly from graft donor cells, taken 180 days after TCRalphabeta/CD19-depleted stem cell transplant. All receptors derive from a female patient aged 2 to 10 who had a stem cell transplant for aplastic anemia, so the T cells may come from the graft donor.

The V call is TRBV9, the J call TRBJ2-5; 13 nucleotides line up with TRBD2. Germline-derived CDR1 and CDR2 are SGDLS and YYNGEE. Losses at the gene ends were 4 bases for V and 7 bases for J; bases not matched to a gene: 13. This CDR3 comprises 17 residues. The CDR3, as DNA: TGTGCCAGCAGCCCGAACCCTATACGGACTAGCGGGGGGACCCAGTACTTC. It specifies CASSPNPIRTSGGTQYF.

This clonotype was seen just once. This chain connects TRBV18 to TRBJ2-3, with D perhaps matching TRBD1 (5 bases). V shed 5 bases and J shed 2 bases, with 17 bases lying between them. The CDR3 contains 16 residues. Germline V lookup: CDR1 KGHSH, CDR2 LQKENI. The CDR3 region is CASSVSAGSATDTQYF. In DNA form, the CDR3 reads TGTGCCAGCTCAGTTTCAGCAGGGTCCGCCACAGATACGCAGTATTTT.

The chain joins TRBV10-3 to TRBJ1-1; TRBD1 aligns across 7 bases. V was pared by 4 bases and J by 1 base, with 3 bases of the junction left unmatched. This CDR3 spans 14 amino acids. CDR1 and CDR2 (germline): ENHRY, SYGVKD. This CDR3 reads CAISGGGQNTEAFF. CDR3 DNA sequence: TGTGCCATCAGTGGAGGGGGCCAGAACACTGAAGCTTTCTTT.

The genes are TRBV7-3 and TRBJ2-3, with TRBD2 identical over 7 bases. Losses at the gene ends were 1 base for V and 4 bases for J; bases not matched to a gene: 14. The germline CDR1 and CDR2 sequences are SGHTA and FQGTGA. The CDR3 has 18 amino acids. The CDR3 DNA reads TGTGCCAGCAGCTTAAGTCCTAGCGGTTGGGGGAGGGCAGATACGCAGTATTTT. This encodes CASSLSPSGWGRADTQYF. Full variable domain (missing parts from reference TRBV7-3 and TRBJ2-3): GAGVSQTPSNKVTEKGKYVELRCDPISGHTALYWYRQSLGQGPEFLIYFQGTGAADDSGLPNDRFFAVRPEGSVSTLKIQRTERGDSAVYLCASSLSPSGWGRADTQYFGPGTRLTVL.

This clonotype showed up many times. The chain has TRBV20-1 and TRBJ2-7, with 11 bases matching TRBD2. CDR3 length: 15 amino acids. The V and J ends lost 6 bases and 7 bases, in that order; junction bases with no gene match: 14. CDR1 is DFQATT and CDR2 is SNEGSKA in the germline V gene (reference sequence). The CDR3 spells CSARGRLAGSLEQYF. CDR3 DNA sequence: TGCAGTGCCCGAGGCCGACTAGCGGGGTCTCTTGAGCAGTACTTC.

This clonotype was found many times. The rearrangement joins TRBV5-1 to TRBJ2-3, with 7 bases lining up with TRBD1. V gave up 4 bases and J gave up 6 bases; unmatched junction bases: 8. The CDR3 is made up of 14 amino acids. CDR1 is SGHRS and CDR2 is YFSETQ in the germline V gene. CDR3 sequence: CASSGDRASDTQYF. The CDR3 DNA follows: TGCGCCAGCAGCGGCGACAGGGCAAGTGATACGCAGTATTTT.

This clonotype was found a few times. The rearrangement links TRBV24-1 to TRBJ1-2; D is ambiguous. Germline V gene lookup returns CDR1 KGHDR and CDR2 SFDVKD. This CDR3 comprises 15 residues. V was pared by 3 bases and J by 4 bases, with 14 bases between. The CDR3 here is CATSDPGIGVYGYTF. The CDR3 DNA sequence: TGTGCCACCAGTGATCCCGGAATTGGCGTCTATGGCTACACCTTC.

The J gene is TRBJ2-3, the V gene TRBV9, with 14 positions matching TRBD2. CDR3 size: 17 residues. J lost 5 bases, V lost 1 base, and 6 bases had no gene match. The germline V gene encodes CDR1 SGDLS and CDR2 YYNGEE. The CDR3: CASSVSGGTSGGDTQYF. The CDR3 DNA reads as TGTGCCAGCAGCGTATCCGGAGGGACTAGCGGGGGAGATACGCAGTATTTT. The entire variable domain, with the rest obtained from reference TRBV9 and TRBJ2-3, is as follows: DSGVTQTPKHLITATGQRVTLRCSPRSGDLSVYWYQQSLDQGLQFLIQYYNGEERAKGNILERFSAQQFPDLHSELNLSSLELGDSALYFCASSVSGGTSGGDTQYFGPGTRLTVL.